The rows below give T cell receptor beta chains drawn from one sample of a study of OX40 agonist ivuxolimab in advanced cancers. Libraries were prepared by immunoSEQ multiplex PCR; TCRdb keeps only in-frame clonotypes and omits some of them. This table has some 95,000 clones, roughly nine tenths appearing once. The input for sequencing was CD4+ or CD8+ T cells sorted from blood, taken in a trial of the OX40 agonist ivuxolimab. The receptors were sampled from an adult with an advanced solid tumor such as melanoma, head and neck, liver or kidney cancer. Both conserved end residues are part of each CDR3. The order of the fields is CDR3 protein, V gene, clone size, D gene. D genes are given only for firm matches. The size field is filled for only some rows; it gives once, few, many or a size class.

cdr3_aa: CASLFHRDNFNQPQHF; v_call: TRBV21-1; clone_size: .; d_call: .
cdr3_aa: CASSRGGLGGELFF; v_call: TRBV7-9; clone_size: once; d_call: .
cdr3_aa: CASSPRDRYRDTQYF; v_call: TRBV2; clone_size: .; d_call: .
cdr3_aa: CASSQGTKEGTEAFF; v_call: TRBV14; clone_size: once; d_call: .
cdr3_aa: CAWNIRTTDEQYF; v_call: TRBV30; clone_size: .; d_call: .
cdr3_aa: CASSRDLGRGGYTF; v_call: TRBV7-9; clone_size: .; d_call: .
cdr3_aa: CASSSPGEDYNEQFF; v_call: TRBV11-3; clone_size: .; d_call: .
cdr3_aa: CAWRPGGRGYTF; v_call: TRBV30; clone_size: once; d_call: TRBD1
cdr3_aa: CASSSAAGGHDEQFF; v_call: TRBV28; clone_size: .; d_call: TRBD2
cdr3_aa: CASSSRTSGAEWRDEQFF; v_call: TRBV7-9; clone_size: .; d_call: TRBD2
cdr3_aa: CASSGTRRGLGGETQYF; v_call: TRBV5-6; clone_size: .; d_call: TRBD2
cdr3_aa: CASSSNTGGNYGYTF; v_call: TRBV19; clone_size: .; d_call: TRBD1
cdr3_aa: CASSSGGGDQETQYF; v_call: TRBV7-7; clone_size: .; d_call: TRBD2
cdr3_aa: CASRLTGSDGYTF; v_call: TRBV19; clone_size: few; d_call: .
cdr3_aa: CASSGPGTVMNTEAFF; v_call: TRBV6-1; clone_size: .; d_call: TRBD1
cdr3_aa: CASSLGLSAAIGETQYF; v_call: TRBV28; clone_size: .; d_call: .
cdr3_aa: CASRGTGGGTQYF; v_call: TRBV2; clone_size: .; d_call: .
cdr3_aa: CASSPGAPDTQYF; v_call: TRBV18; clone_size: once; d_call: .
cdr3_aa: CASSLVNGANVLTF; v_call: TRBV7-9; clone_size: once; d_call: .
cdr3_aa: CASTHSRIGANVLTF; v_call: TRBV7-9; clone_size: .; d_call: .
cdr3_aa: CASSMVRVGEPQHF; v_call: TRBV19; clone_size: .; d_call: .
cdr3_aa: CASSGGLAGVDTQYF; v_call: TRBV5-5; clone_size: once; d_call: TRBD2
cdr3_aa: CATDRRGEQYF; v_call: TRBV28; clone_size: .; d_call: .
cdr3_aa: CASSVAGQGTDTQYF; v_call: TRBV9; clone_size: .; d_call: TRBD1
cdr3_aa: CAWSVGGFEAFF; v_call: TRBV30; clone_size: few; d_call: .
cdr3_aa: CASSPTGQHEQYF; v_call: TRBV18; clone_size: .; d_call: TRBD1
cdr3_aa: CASSPPGGDTQYF; v_call: TRBV18; clone_size: few; d_call: .
cdr3_aa: CASSEQGTLPGISGNTIYF; v_call: TRBV9; clone_size: .; d_call: TRBD1
cdr3_aa: CASSRDRGLETQYF; v_call: TRBV7-7; clone_size: .; d_call: TRBD1
cdr3_aa: CASTDAREYDEQFF; v_call: TRBV28; clone_size: .; d_call: .
cdr3_aa: CASSLEGTSGYTF; v_call: TRBV11-2; clone_size: .; d_call: .
cdr3_aa: CASSLARNGGALHF; v_call: TRBV7-2; clone_size: .; d_call: .
cdr3_aa: CASSEGPSGLSYNEQFF; v_call: TRBV6-1; clone_size: few; d_call: TRBD2
cdr3_aa: CASSEAWDSGANVLTF; v_call: TRBV6-1; clone_size: .; d_call: .
cdr3_aa: CASGLADSYNEQFF; v_call: TRBV6-5; clone_size: .; d_call: TRBD2
cdr3_aa: CASSLIVGTGVENIQYF; v_call: TRBV5-6; clone_size: few; d_call: TRBD1
cdr3_aa: CATGTSTLYNEQFF; v_call: TRBV19; clone_size: .; d_call: .
cdr3_aa: CASSLDRTARGEQFF; v_call: TRBV5-4; clone_size: once; d_call: .
cdr3_aa: CASSELAGAETQYF; v_call: TRBV7-8; clone_size: .; d_call: TRBD2
cdr3_aa: CASSPPATRTDTQYF; v_call: TRBV18; clone_size: .; d_call: .
cdr3_aa: CASSLDGYSGNTIYF; v_call: TRBV5-1; clone_size: .; d_call: .
cdr3_aa: CATPGAGALYEQYF; v_call: TRBV23-1; clone_size: .; d_call: TRBD2
cdr3_aa: CASSLLQGPRGNEKLFF; v_call: TRBV28; clone_size: .; d_call: .
cdr3_aa: CASSPPRQPGNTIYF; v_call: TRBV18; clone_size: once; d_call: .
cdr3_aa: CASSQFSVLGNTIYF; v_call: TRBV16; clone_size: .; d_call: .
cdr3_aa: CASSPPGDRQNSPLHF; v_call: TRBV19; clone_size: few; d_call: .
cdr3_aa: CASSLQSYEQYF; v_call: TRBV2; clone_size: .; d_call: .
cdr3_aa: CASTLGDSGNTIYF; v_call: TRBV5-1; clone_size: .; d_call: .